This T cell receptor beta chain derives from a study of T cell responses to AZD1222 COVID-19 vaccine. General observations from the study: Repertoire samples came only from after the peak T cell response. AZD1222 recipients seropositive at baseline numbered only five to seven. Recipients of two AZD1222 doses showed rising Spike-specific TCR breadth and depth. Nearly half of spike-specific TCRs reportedly target unmutated variant regions.

On this clone itself: No antigen is known for it.

Here immunoSEQ multiplex PCR was the method, and the copy in TCRdb shows in-frame clones only, minus some. Seen here are about 110,000 clones, roughly 92% observed once, and the top ten hold roughly 2.7%. This CDR3 has 13 amino acids. The germline V and J ends were trimmed by 6 bases and 3 bases, with 11 bases remaining between them. Germline CDR1 reads WNHNN; CDR2 reads SYGVQD (reference sequence). Here the sequenced sample was peripheral blood, taken 28 days after the second AZD1222 dose. The clonotype originates from an adult who received the AZD1222 COVID-19 vaccine. The J gene is TRBJ1-1, the V gene TRBV10-1; D not resolved. The CDR3 protein is CASSDTEDTEAFF. In nucleotides, the CDR3 is TGCGCCAGCAGCGATACCGAGGACACTGAAGCTTTCTTT.